This T cell receptor beta chain was sequenced for a study of blood T cell repertoires in COVID-19. Whole-study context: Samples taken during acute and convalescent COVID-19 were collected in the United States, Italy and Spain. In each case, the material was cDNA or gDNA derived from T cells, B-cell-depleted T cells, or PBMCs.

Individuals aged roughly 18 to 95 years were recruited from fewer than 25 US areas. Generated by immunoSEQ multiplex PCR, the TCRdb table keeps only in-frame clones and is missing some. The data contain 250,000 to 300,000 clones, approximately 80% of them singletons. The receptor's source is a man aged 40-49 years who had been exposed to COVID-19. What was sequenced was PBMCs or T cells enriched from blood (not recorded which).

As DNA, the CDR3 is TGTGCCAGCAGTTCTAGCGGGAATCCCTACAATGAGCAGTTCTTC. It yields the protein CASSSSGNPYNEQFF. This chain joins TRBV7-9 and TRBJ2-1; the match to TRBD2 covers 9 bases. CDR3 size: 15 residues. CDR1 is SEHNR, CDR2 FQNEAQ, per germline (reference sequence). Losses at the gene ends were 6 bases for V and 2 bases for J; bases not matched to a gene: 5.